The clone carrying this T cell receptor (beta chain) has more than one count but fewer than ten. Its specificity is not known. This specimen belongs to a study of CD8+ T cells in alopecia areata. Study overall: Twice daily, treated patients received 5 to 10 mg of oral tofacitinib. Tofacitinib administration persisted for 6 to 18 months, succeeded by 6 months off drug.

Treatment defined: oral pan-JAK inhibitor, 5-10 mg twice daily. Findings and limits, study-wide: Significant decreases in scalp clonality and expanded CD8+ clones followed tofacitinib treatment.

In germline, CDR1 is SNHLY, CDR2 FYNNEI. The CDR3 is 15 amino acids. The V and J ends lost 4 bases and 0 bases respectively, with 10 bases between them. In each case, RNA was isolated and then reverse transcribed into cDNA as the sequencing template. The table came from immunoSEQ multiplex PCR; TCRdb's copy has only in-frame clones and leaves some out. The sample records about 210,000 clones, approximately 57% being singletons. This rearrangement joins TRBV2 to TRBJ2-1; D ambiguous. Sequences were derived from CD4+ T cells sorted from blood, sampled at week 4, from a patient treated with tofacitinib. The clonotype was recovered from a human donor with alopecia areata. The chain's CDR3 is CASSVNPSSYNEQFF. The CDR3 DNA reads as TGTGCCAGCAGTGTGAACCCGAGCTCCTACAATGAGCAGTTCTTC.